These 21 T cell receptor beta chains originate from one sample sequenced in a study of early T cells in non-severe SARS-CoV-2 infection (dated by TCRdb to the early 2020s). Receptor libraries were prepared by 5' RACE. TCRdb shows the sequencer as NextSeq 500. Using fastp trimming at Q25 and MiXCR clonotype assembly, TCRdb reanalyzed the public sequencing data and kept in-frame beta chains. When rows share a CDR3 protein, they turn into one entry using the most common DNA and genes. The sample records more than 60,000 distinct CDR3 sequences, about 9.4% of which are singletons. Under 6.5% of the sample comes from the top ten. The specimen sequenced was whole blood. The source of these receptors is an adult who was a healthcare worker with PCR-confirmed SARS-CoV-2 infection or an uninfected control (not recorded which).

Many counts were recorded for this clonotype. The chain carries TRBV11-1 and TRBJ2-4, with 7 bases lining up with TRBD2. V was clipped by 3 bases and J by 1 base; unmatched bases: 18. Looked up from germline, CDR1 is SGHAT and CDR2 is FQDESV (reference sequence). The length of the CDR3 is 20 residues. The CDR3 DNA reads TGTGCCAGCAGCTTGACTAGCTCATTCTTCACTTACGGGGCCAAAAACATTCAGTACTTC. Amino acid sequence: CASSLTSSFFTYGAKNIQYF. Full variable domain (rest looked up from reference TRBV11-1 and TRBJ2-4): EAEVAQSPRYKITEKSQAVAFWCDPISGHATLYWYRQILGQGPELLVQFQDESVVDDSQLPKDRFSAERLKGVDSTLKIQPAELGDSAMYLCASSLTSSFFTYGAKNIQYFGAGTRLSVL.

J is TRBJ2-1 and V is TRBV29-1; tentatively, D is TRBD2 (6 bases). V gave up 5 bases and J gave up 9 bases, with 11 bases separating them. The V gene's germline CDR1 is SQVTM and CDR2 ANQGSEA. This CDR3 has 11 amino acids. The CDR3 loop reads CSVTGSSEQFF. The CDR3 DNA sequence: TGCAGCGTTACCGGGAGCAGTGAGCAGTTCTTC.

This clonotype appeared many times. V and J are TRBV27 and TRBJ2-7; D not certain. V gave up 2 bases and J gave up 3 bases, with 8 bases separating them. This CDR3 has 13 amino acids. Germline V CDR1 and CDR2: MNHEY, SMNVEV (reference sequence). The chain's CDR3 is CASSLNTNYEQYF. CDR3 in DNA: TGTGCCAGCAGTTTAAACACAAACTACGAGCAGTACTTC.

This clonotype was seen only a few times. This sequence joins TRBV11-2 and TRBJ2-1; D perhaps matches TRBD1 (5 bases). The CDR3 has 14 residues. Germline V gene sequence: CDR1 SGHAT, CDR2 FQNNGV. Trimming shortened V by 5 bases and J by 10 bases, and 18 bases separated the two germline ends. The CDR3 bases are TGTGCCAGCAGCGCCTCGGGCAACAGGCACGAGCAGTTCTTC. This sequence encodes CASSASGNRHEQFF.

This clonotype has a count of ten or more. In DNA, the CDR3 is TGTGCCAGCCGACGCCGGGACAGCTATAATTCACCCCTCCACTTT. Translation: CASRRRDSYNSPLHF. J is TRBJ1-6 and V is TRBV6-5, with TRBD1 matching over 7 bases. CDR3 length: 15 residues. The trim removed 8 bases at V and 3 bases at J, leaving 7 bases unmatched. Looked up from germline, CDR1 is MNHEY and CDR2 is SVGAGI.

A few counts support this clonotype. The gene calls are TRBV6-1 and TRBJ2-6, with 13 bases fitting TRBD2. The germline V gene encodes CDR1 MNHNS and CDR2 SASEGT. The CDR3 is 17 residues long. V shed 10 bases and J 4 bases; nucleotides not matched to a gene: 10. CDR3 in DNA: TGTGCCACCCAGCCGACTAGCGGGGGGCGAGGGGCCAACGTCCTGACTTTC. Translating it yields CATQPTSGGRGANVLTF.

The chain uses TRBV7-7 and TRBJ2-7, with D possibly matching TRBD2 (6 bases). Trimming took off 4 bases at V and 0 bases at J, with 22 bases between the two ends. CDR1 SSHAT and CDR2 FNYEAQ come from the germline V gene (reference sequence). The CDR3 extends over 18 amino acids. The CDR3 protein is CASSSPGGPSLSSYEQYF. For the CDR3, the DNA is TGTGCCAGCAGCTCTCCCGGGGGACCTAGCCTCAGCTCCTACGAGCAGTACTTC.

This clonotype occurred many times. The chain has TRBV20-1 and TRBJ1-5; the D is unclear. Trimming cost V 1 base and J 0 bases, with 4 bases left between them. The CDR3 totals 13 residues. The germline gives CDR1 DFQATT, CDR2 SNEGSKA (reference sequence). The DNA of the CDR3 is TGCAGTGCTAGAGCAGATAGCAATCAGCCCCAGCATTTT. Encoded protein: CSARADSNQPQHF.

This clonotype was seen ten or more times. The chain links TRBV7-8 to TRBJ1-5; a possible D gene is TRBD1 (5 bases). The ends were cut back, 2 bases at V and 5 bases at J, with 10 bases in the middle. The CDR3 totals 14 residues. The germline V gene encodes CDR1 SGHVS and CDR2 FQNEAQ. CDR3 loop: CASSLSQGDQPQHF. The CDR3 region has the DNA TGTGCCAGCAGCTTAAGTCAGGGAGATCAGCCCCAGCATTTT. Using reference TRBV7-8 and TRBJ1-5 for the parts outside the CDR3, the full variable domain is GAGVSQSPRYKVAKRGQDVALRCDPISGHVSLFWYQQALGQGPEFLTYFQNEAQLDKSGLPSDRFFAERPEGSVSTLKIQRTQQEDSAVYLCASSLSQGDQPQHFGDGTRLSIL.

This clonotype was detected ten times or more. The gene calls are TRBV10-3 and TRBJ2-7; 9 bases agree with TRBD1. The J segment lost 1 base and the V segment lost 4 bases, leaving 2 bases of the junction unmatched. From germline, CDR1 is ENHRY and CDR2 SYGVKD. The CDR3 runs 14 residues. The CDR3 coding sequence is TGTGCCATCAGTGCCGGGACAGGGTCCTACGAGCAGTACTTC. Its translation: CAISAGTGSYEQYF.

This clonotype was seen ten or more times. The V gene is TRBV7-6, the J gene TRBJ2-3; 9 bases are a match to TRBD1. The V gene end was trimmed by 5 bases and the J gene end by 5 bases; junction bases not matched to a gene: 11. The CDR3 is 16 amino acids. Germline CDR1 SGHVS, CDR2 FNYEAQ. The CDR3 DNA is TGTGCCAGCAGCGAGGGGACAGGGAGTATGGTAGATACGCAGTATTTT. Its translation: CASSEGTGSMVDTQYF.

The chain joins TRBV19 to TRBJ2-2; perhaps TRBD2 as D (6 bases). The CDR3 extends over 14 amino acids. Germline loops: CDR1 LNHDA, CDR2 SQIVND (reference sequence). The V and J ends lost 7 bases and 8 bases respectively, with 17 bases between them. The CDR3 loop is CASIPTGDRGELFF. The CDR3 DNA reads TGTGCCAGTATCCCTACGGGAGATCGTGGGGAGCTGTTTTTT.

This clonotype was counted at least ten times. CDR3 loop: CASSLVVGIAKTQYF. CDR3 nucleotides: TGCGCCAGCAGCTTGGTTGTAGGCATCGCGAAGACCCAGTACTTC. The chain carries TRBV5-1 and TRBJ2-5; D is uncertain. Trimming removed 0 bases at V and 6 bases at J, with 15 bases between. The CDR3 totals 15 residues. Germline V gene sequence: CDR1 SGHRS, CDR2 YFSETQ.

This clonotype was seen at least ten times. The V and J genes are TRBV3-1 and TRBJ1-5; D is possibly TRBD1 (5 bases). Trimming removed 0 bases from V and 7 bases from J, with 7 bases in between. Germline CDR1 and CDR2: LGHDT and YNNKEL (reference sequence). The CDR3 loop spans 13 amino acids. Here the CDR3 reads CASSQDRVQPQHF. For the CDR3, the DNA is TGTGCCAGCAGCCAAGACAGGGTACAGCCCCAGCATTTT.

In its sample, this clonotype was seen a few times. The V gene is TRBV4-2, the J gene TRBJ2-1; TRBD1 aligns across 7 bases. CDR1 is LGHNA, CDR2 YNFKEQ, per germline. The CDR3 contains 16 residues. V dropped 0 bases and J dropped 8; count of bases not matched to a gene: 10. The CDR3 DNA reads TGTGCCAGCAGCCAAGAATGGTACTCCGGGACAGATGAGCAGTTCTTC. Its translation: CASSQEWYSGTDEQFF.

The chain has TRBV5-1 and TRBJ1-4, with unresolved D. Trimming removed 0 bases from V and 0 bases from J, with 9 bases in between. Per the germline V gene, CDR1 is SGHRS and CDR2 is YFSETQ. The CDR3 has 16 amino acids. The CDR3 spells CASSLARGATNEKLFF. In nucleotides, the CDR3 is TGCGCCAGCAGCTTGGCCCGCGGGGCAACTAATGAAAAACTGTTTTTT.

This clonotype was detected only a few times. The rearrangement uses TRBV10-3 and TRBJ1-4, with D maybe TRBD1 (6 bases). CDR1 ENHRY and CDR2 SYGVKD come from the germline V gene. This CDR3 is 15 amino acids long. V dropped 6 bases and J dropped 5 bases, with 16 bases sitting between them. The CDR3 DNA sequence: TGTGCCATCAGGGATACAGGGCCGGAAAATGAAAAACTGTTTTTT. Translated, it gives CAIRDTGPENEKLFF.

This clonotype occurred a few times. The genes are TRBV6-2 or TRBV6-3 and TRBJ2-1, with a tentative D call TRBD1 (5 bases). The CDR3 spans 16 residues. The V end was cut by 2 bases, the J end by 0 bases, with 11 bases between. CDR1 MNHEY and CDR2 SVGEGT come from the germline V gene. The CDR3 reads CASSYHRSSSYNEQFF. The CDR3 DNA reads TGTGCCAGCAGTTACCACAGGTCAAGCTCCTACAATGAGCAGTTCTTC.

At least ten counts were recorded for this clonotype. The chain joins TRBV29-1 to TRBJ2-3; 9 positions match TRBD1. Losses at the gene ends were 7 bases for V and 4 bases for J; bases not matched to a gene: 9. CDR1 is SQVTM, CDR2 ANQGSEA, per germline. The CDR3 sequence is 14 residues long. The CDR3 DNA sequence: TGCAGCGCTCGGCCGGGACAGGGACCAGATACGCAGTATTTT. Its protein product is CSARPGQGPDTQYF.

The chain combines TRBV25-1 with TRBJ1-6; the D gene is possibly TRBD1 (5 bases). Germline-derived CDR1 and CDR2 are MGHDK and SYGVNS. V was trimmed by 4 bases and J by 10 bases, leaving 8 bases between them. The CDR3 length is 12 residues. CDR3 region: CASSGGESPLHF. For the CDR3, the DNA is TGTGCCAGCAGTGGGGGGGAATCACCCCTCCACTTT.

This clonotype appeared a few times. The J gene is TRBJ2-3, the V gene TRBV5-1; TRBD1 agrees at 8 bases. The CDR3 consists of 15 residues. V trimming: 4 bases; J trimming: 2 bases; junction bases outside the gene matches: 6. Germline-derived CDR1 and CDR2 are SGHRS and YFSETQ. CDR3 nucleotides: TGCGCCAGCAGCCAAGGACAGGGACCCACAGATACGCAGTATTTT. Protein product: CASSQGQGPTDTQYF.